This T cell receptor (beta chain) was found in a study of response to subunit inactivated influenza vaccine. TCRdb recomputed calls from the RT-PCR reads with MiXCR, one row per CDR3 protein. The sample has hundreds of thousands of distinct CDR3 sequences, 15% to 19% seen once; the top ten hold around 10%. This clonotype came up many times. No antigen is known for it. The junction had 1 base not matched to a gene; V was cut back by 5 bases and J by 6 bases. The CDR3 runs to 13 residues. The study's findings and limits: Authors suggested each seasonal influenza vaccination recruits few new T cells.

This specimen consisted of PBMCs from blood, obtained roughly 12 days after vaccination. The chain employs TRBV12-3 or TRBV12-4 and TRBJ2-7; 13 bases are a match to TRBD2. The clonotype comes from a man aged 45-65 years who received an inactivated influenza vaccine. The CDR3 spells CASSGTSGIEQYF. The CDR3, as DNA: TGTGCCAGCAGTGGGACTAGCGGGATCGAGCAGTACTTC.